Following are 5 T cell receptor beta chains from one sample sequenced in a study of blood T cell repertoires in COVID-19. Sequencing used immunoSEQ multiplex PCR; TCRdb keeps in-frame clones, though not all of them. Among 240,000 or so clones listed, approximately 83% were seen once. The sample comprised peripheral blood. Source of these receptors: a man younger than 40 who had recovered from COVID-19.

This chain connects TRBV7-9 to TRBJ1-4, with D uncertain. V lost 4 bases, J lost 7 bases, and 10 bases lay in between. This CDR3 has 13 amino acids. Germline CDR1 reads SEHNR; CDR2 reads FQNEAQ (reference sequence). In nucleotides, the CDR3 is TGTGCCAGCAGCTCCCTCCCCAGTGAAAAACTGTTTTTT. It codes for CASSSLPSEKLFF. Looking up the rest from reference TRBV7-9 and TRBJ1-4 gives the full variable domain: DTGVSQNPRHKITKRGQNVTFRCDPISEHNRLYWYRQTLGQGPEFLTYFQNEAQLEKSRLLSDRFSAERPKGSFSTLEIQRTEQGDSAMYLCASSSLPSEKLFFGSGTQLSVL.

This sequence joins TRBV9 and TRBJ2-3; 9 bases fit TRBD2. The CDR3 runs 16 residues. In germline, CDR1 is SGDLS, CDR2 YYNGEE. V was pared by 0 bases and J by 6 bases, with 8 bases of the junction left unmatched. The CDR3 reads CASSVVRRGGSDTQYF. The CDR3 nucleotides read TGTGCCAGCAGCGTAGTAAGGCGGGGGGGCTCCGATACGCAGTATTTT.

This rearrangement joins TRBV6-5 to TRBJ1-3; D is possibly TRBD1 (5 bases). Germline V CDR1 and CDR2: MNHEY, SVGAGI. With 6 bases removed from V and 4 bases from J, the gap between germline ends came to 16 bases. The CDR3 is 15 residues long. The CDR3 is CASRPPGGSGNTIYF. CDR3 coding DNA: TGTGCCAGCAGGCCCCCCGGGGGTTCAGGAAACACCATATATTTT.

The chain carries TRBV6-5 and TRBJ1-1; 11 bases are shared with TRBD1. Per the germline V gene, CDR1 is MNHEY and CDR2 is SVGAGI. This CDR3 is built from 15 residues. J lost 5 bases, V lost 5 bases, and 7 bases had no gene match. CDR3 DNA: TGTGCCAGCAGTAACCGGGGACAGGGGGGAACTGAAGCTTTCTTT. Translation: CASSNRGQGGTEAFF.

The chain combines TRBV6-5 with TRBJ2-2; TRBD1 matches 7 bases. Germline CDR1 is MNHEY and CDR2 is SVGAGI. This CDR3 has 14 residues. V was pared by 8 bases and J by 1 base, with 4 bases of the junction left unmatched. CDR3 DNA sequence: TGTGCCAGCGGCGGACAGGTGAACACCGGGGAGCTGTTTTTT. Its translation: CASGGQVNTGELFF.